What follows are 22 T cell receptor beta chains derived from one specimen sequenced in a study of blood T cell repertoires in COVID-19. Some clones are missing from TCRdb's copy, which holds only in-frame ones; the method was immunoSEQ multiplex PCR. The table includes around 330,000 clones, roughly 90% detected once. Sample: PBMCs or T cells enriched from blood (not recorded which). The receptors were gathered from a man aged 60 to 75 who had recovered from COVID-19.

The genes are TRBV7-2 and TRBJ1-2; TRBD1 is a possible D gene (6 bases). The CDR3 spans 14 residues. The V gene lost 5 bases and the J gene lost 5 bases, with 15 bases spanning the gap. CDR1 and CDR2 from the germline V gene are SGHTA and FQGNSA. The CDR3 spells CASSVVQGWYGYTF. The CDR3 coding sequence is TGTGCCAGCAGCGTAGTACAGGGTTGGTATGGCTACACCTTC.

The rearrangement uses TRBV27 and TRBJ2-2, with 8 bases fitting TRBD1. Trimming at V came to 10 bases and at J to 3 bases, leaving 1 base not matched to a gene. The CDR3 covers 12 residues. Germline V gives CDR1 MNHEY, CDR2 SMNVEV (reference sequence). For the CDR3, the DNA is TGTGCCACACAGGGGGACACCGGGGAGCTGTTTTTT. Protein: CATQGDTGELFF.

The rearrangement joins TRBV9 to TRBJ1-6, with 7 bases lining up with TRBD1. This CDR3 contains 16 residues. Per the germline V gene, CDR1 is SGDLS and CDR2 is YYNGEE. J gave up 5 bases and V 2 bases, and 7 bases lay outside the gene matches. The DNA of the CDR3 is TGTGCCAGCAGCGTTAACTGGGACAGCAATAATTCACCCCTCCACTTT. Translated, it gives CASSVNWDSNNSPLHF.

The gene calls are TRBV19 and TRBJ1-1, with 9 bases lining up with TRBD1. The V and J ends lost 5 bases and 4 bases, in that order; junction bases with no gene match: 14. Germline-derived CDR1 and CDR2 are LNHDA and SQIVND (reference sequence). The length of the CDR3 is 17 residues. CDR3 protein: CASSPGTGRSSGTEAFF. The CDR3 DNA sequence: TGTGCCAGTAGTCCCGGGACAGGGCGCTCTTCGGGCACTGAAGCTTTCTTT.

The rearrangement joins TRBV5-8 to TRBJ2-1; D uncertain. The germline gives CDR1 SGHTS, CDR2 YDEGEE. The CDR3 spans 14 residues. V lost 0 bases and J lost 8, with 12 bases in between. CDR3 region: CASSLAPGGYEQFF. DNA of the CDR3: TGTGCCAGCAGCTTGGCCCCGGGTGGGTATGAGCAGTTCTTC.

The rearrangement uses TRBV14 and TRBJ2-1, with 9 positions matching TRBD2. CDR1 and CDR2 from the germline V gene are SGHDN and FVKESK. The CDR3 has 14 residues. J gave up 2 bases and V 8 bases, and 4 bases lay outside the gene matches. The DNA of the CDR3 is TGTGCCAGCCAGACTAGCGGACCCTACAATGAGCAGTTCTTC. Its protein is CASQTSGPYNEQFF.

The chain carries TRBV4-1 and TRBJ2-7; TRBD2 matches 7 bases. Trimming removed 0 bases from V and 6 bases from J; junction bases left unmatched: 8. Germline CDR1 MGHRA, CDR2 YSYEKL. CDR3 length: 15 residues. CDR3 residues: CASSQDVGGSREQYF. CDR3 in DNA: TGCGCCAGCAGCCAAGATGTGGGCGGGAGTCGCGAGCAGTACTTC.

The chain carries TRBV30 and TRBJ2-1; possible D gene TRBD1, 5 bases. V shed 0 bases and J shed 14 bases, with 14 bases lying between them. The CDR3 consists of 12 residues. The germline CDR1 and CDR2 sequences are GTSNPN and SVGIG (reference sequence). CDR3 DNA sequence: TGTGCCTGGAGTGTAAATTCAGGGCAGAAGTTCTTC. Translating gives CAWSVNSGQKFF.

This clone has just a few counts. This chain connects TRBV5-1 to TRBJ2-3; a weak D match, TRBD2 (6 bases). The V gene's germline CDR1 is SGHRS and CDR2 YFSETQ. With 0 bases removed from V and 1 base from J, the gap between germline ends came to 12 bases. The CDR3 is made up of 16 amino acids. The CDR3 is CASSLAGGLRTDTQYF. Here the CDR3 DNA reads TGCGCCAGCAGCTTGGCTGGGGGGTTGCGCACAGATACGCAGTATTTT. Full variable domain (outside the CDR3, taken from reference TRBV5-1 and TRBJ2-3): KAGVTQTPRYLIKTRGQQVTLSCSPISGHRSVSWYQQTPGQGLQFLFEYFSETQRNKGNFPGRFSGRQFSNSRSEMNVSTLELGDSALYLCASSLAGGLRTDTQYFGPGTRLTVL.

The gene calls are TRBV10-3 and TRBJ1-2; TRBD1 is a possible D gene (5 bases). Germline assignment: CDR1 ENHRY and CDR2 SYGVKD. Trimming cost V 3 bases and J 7 bases, with 9 bases left between them. The CDR3 sequence is 12 residues long. The CDR3, as DNA: TGTGCCATCAGTGAAGCAGGGCTTGGCTACACCTTC. Its translation: CAISEAGLGYTF.

The gene calls are TRBV6-5 and TRBJ1-2, with a tentative D call TRBD1 (5 bases). The germline V gene has CDR1 MNHEY and CDR2 SVGAGI. The CDR3 sequence is 13 residues long. V lost 6 bases and J lost 5, with 13 bases in between. This CDR3 reads CASRPGGKYGYTF. The CDR3 DNA is TGTGCCAGCAGGCCCGGGGGTAAATATGGCTACACCTTC.

The chain has TRBV10-3 and TRBJ2-5; 8 bases map to TRBD2. J gave up 4 bases and V 3 bases, and 10 bases lay outside the gene matches. Per the germline V gene, CDR1 is ENHRY and CDR2 is SYGVKD. This CDR3 is built from 16 residues. The CDR3: CAISDSQREWGETQYF. Here the CDR3 DNA reads TGTGCCATCAGTGATTCGCAGCGGGAGTGGGGAGAGACCCAGTACTTC.

This chain uses TRBV11-3 with TRBJ2-1; unclear D gene. The germline V and J ends were trimmed by 1 base and 0 bases, with 7 bases remaining between them. The CDR3 consists of 15 residues. Germline CDR1 SGHNT, CDR2 YENEEA. The CDR3 here is CASSLAGLSYNEQFF. DNA for the CDR3: TGTGCCAGCAGCTTAGCCGGTCTCTCCTACAATGAGCAGTTCTTC.

The chain employs TRBV27 and TRBJ1-4, with D uncertain. The V gene's germline CDR1 is MNHEY and CDR2 SMNVEV (reference sequence). The CDR3 totals 16 residues. V was shortened by 5 bases and J by 0 bases, with 13 bases between the two germline ends. CDR3 in DNA: TGTGCCAGCAGTCCGAGGCAGAGGGCAACTAATGAAAAACTGTTTTTT. Its protein product is CASSPRQRATNEKLFF.

This chain joins TRBV21-1 and TRBJ2-3; TRBD1 was called by the table and not checked on the DNA. TRBV21-1 is a pseudogene segment. CDR3 length: 15 amino acids. CDR3 sequence reads: CASSPRVFCSDTQYF. The CDR3 coding sequence is TGTGCCAGCAGCCCCAGGGTGTTTTGCTCAGATACGCAGTATTTT.

The chain carries TRBV9 and TRBJ2-3, with 13 bases aligning to TRBD2. The J segment lost 2 bases and the V segment lost 5 bases, leaving 5 bases of the junction unmatched. CDR1 and CDR2 (germline): SGDLS, YYNGEE. The CDR3 is 16 residues long. CDR3 residues: CASSRGTSGNTDTQYF. In DNA, the CDR3 is TGTGCCAGCAGTAGAGGGACTAGCGGGAACACAGATACGCAGTATTTT.

The chain uses TRBV7-8 and TRBJ1-5, with D uncertain. Germline V lookup: CDR1 SGHVS, CDR2 FQNEAQ. The CDR3 consists of 15 residues. The V and J ends lost 2 bases and 3 bases respectively, with 11 bases between them. CDR3 sequence (DNA): TGTGCCAGCAGCTTATTTTCTCAGATCAATCAGCCCCAGCATTTT. It codes for CASSLFSQINQPQHF.

This clone was picked up one time. This chain links TRBV19 with TRBJ2-7, with D possibly being TRBD2 (5 bases). The V gene's germline CDR1 is LNHDA and CDR2 SQIVND (reference sequence). The CDR3 spans 14 residues. V lost 5 bases and J lost 0, with 11 bases in between. Here the CDR3 reads CASSDYLGSYEQYF. The CDR3 DNA follows: TGTGCCAGTAGTGACTATCTGGGCTCCTACGAGCAGTACTTC.

V is TRBV9 and J is TRBJ1-3; D is possibly TRBD1 (6 bases). CDR3 size: 16 residues. V lost 0 bases, J lost 0 bases, and 10 bases lay in between. The germline V gene has CDR1 SGDLS and CDR2 YYNGEE. For the CDR3, the DNA is TGTGCCAGCAGCGTAGCTCAGGGGATCTCTGGAAACACCATATATTTT. This gives the protein CASSVAQGISGNTIYF.

In its sample, this clone was seen once. The gene calls are TRBV6-5 and TRBJ1-2; D is undetermined. The CDR3 runs to 13 residues. The germline V gene has CDR1 MNHEY and CDR2 SVGAGI. V was shortened by 9 bases and J by 8 bases, with 19 bases between the two germline ends. The CDR3 protein is CASIYSGGWGYTF. Here the CDR3 DNA reads TGTGCCAGTATTTACAGCGGCGGTTGGGGCTACACCTTC.

This CDR3 reads CASSPGQGGTYEQYF. DNA for the CDR3: TGTGCCAGCAGCCCAGGACAGGGGGGGACCTACGAGCAGTACTTC. This chain joins TRBV7-6 and TRBJ2-7, with 10 bases lining up with TRBD1. This CDR3 spans 15 amino acids. The V and J ends lost 5 bases and 2 bases, in that order; junction bases with no gene match: 6. Germline values: CDR1 SGHVS, CDR2 FNYEAQ.

V gene TRBV2 combines with J gene TRBJ2-1, with a tentative D call TRBD1 (5 bases). There are 15 residues in the CDR3. Looked up from germline, CDR1 is SNHLY and CDR2 is FYNNEI. The V and J ends lost 5 bases and 3 bases respectively, with 14 bases between them. CDR3 nucleotide sequence: TGTGCCAGCAGTCCTCAGGGATTAAACTACAATGAGCAGTTCTTC. Amino acid sequence: CASSPQGLNYNEQFF.